Described below is a single TCR beta chain sequence and its context. Its antigen is unidentified. MiXCR, applied by TCRdb to the reads, yields one record per CDR3 protein. The sample consists of about 310,000 distinct CDR3 sequences, under 20% of them appearing once. The CDR3 is 14 amino acids. The V and J ends lost 4 bases and 5 bases respectively, with 14 bases between them. From germline, CDR1 is SNHLY and CDR2 FYNNEI. These data originate in a study of T cell repertoires in cytomegalovirus infection. Study details: Based on public TCR beta signatures, there were indications of CMV infection and of a matching HLA type. General observations from the study: It was HLA-C-restricted CMV-specific TCR beta clonotypes that dominated the response ex vivo. There were carriers of CMV plus the relevant HLA, and cumulative public TCR beta family frequency identified them.

The sequence came from a human donor in good health (CMV status not recorded). Some clones in this sample may be carry-over from other donors' samples. The chain has TRBV2 and TRBJ2-5; D remains ambiguous. Sequenced: PBMCs. The CDR3 is CASSAWTLGETQYF. Written as DNA, the CDR3 is TGTGCCAGCAGTGCTTGGACCCTAGGGGAGACCCAGTACTTC.